A single sample is the source of the 27 T cell receptor beta chains below, sequenced in a study of identical twins. TCRdb processed the 5' RACE reads anew with MiXCR; each CDR3 protein has one entry. This sample has fewer than 900,000 distinct CDR3 sequences, with around 21% found just once. This sample was shared with a second study, whose subject was T cells expressing NK-cell markers.

Sequencing used PBMCs. These TCRs come from a woman under 30 in good health.

This clonotype was observed a handful of times. This chain uses TRBV10-3 with TRBJ2-1; D uncertain. The V gene lost 1 base and the J gene lost 7 bases, with 8 bases spanning the gap. The CDR3 runs 13 residues. CDR1 and CDR2 from the germline V gene are ENHRY and SYGVKD. The CDR3 region has the DNA TGTGCCATCAGTGAGTTGGCCGGGAATGAGCAGTTCTTC. Amino acids: CAISELAGNEQFF.

The table lists this clonotype with a few counts. The V gene is TRBV7-8, the J gene TRBJ2-5; no definite D call. Between the trimmed V and J ends, which lost 0 bases and 5 bases, there was a span of 16 bases. The CDR3 length is 16 residues. Germline V CDR1 and CDR2: SGHVS, FQNEAQ. In DNA form, the CDR3 reads TGTGCCAGCAGCTTAGCGCGACTCGCCCGGACCGAGACCCAGTACTTC. Its translation is CASSLARLARTETQYF.

This clonotype appeared a few times. V gene TRBV2 combines with J gene TRBJ1-4; D possibly corresponds to TRBD1 (5 bases). The CDR3 contains 15 residues. Germline CDR1 reads SNHLY; CDR2 reads FYNNEI. Trimming pared 0 bases from V and 7 bases from J, leaving 12 bases between. CDR3 loop: CASSEAWGLGEKLFF. DNA for the CDR3: TGTGCCAGCAGTGAAGCGTGGGGGTTGGGTGAAAAACTGTTTTTT.

V gene TRBV7-8 combines with J gene TRBJ2-7, with D possibly TRBD1 on 7 matching bases. Trimming took off 8 bases at V and 6 bases at J, with 26 bases between the two ends. The germline V gene has CDR1 SGHVS and CDR2 FQNEAQ. This CDR3 region has 16 residues. The CDR3 coding sequence is TGTGCCAGCTCGGAGGGAGCCGGGACAGTGTGGAGCGAGCAGTACTTC. This gives the protein CASSEGAGTVWSEQYF.

This clonotype was detected only a few times. The CDR3 protein is CASSLMTARDGYTF. CDR3 DNA: TGCGCCAGCAGCTTGATGACGGCTCGTGATGGCTACACCTTC. The chain uses TRBV5-1 and TRBJ1-2; no clear D gene. Germline assignment: CDR1 SGHRS and CDR2 YFSETQ. The CDR3 is made up of 14 amino acids. V lost 1 base and J lost 6, with 13 bases in between.

The chain has TRBV12-3 or TRBV12-4 and TRBJ2-7; 13 bases agree with TRBD2. There are 17 residues in the CDR3. Trimming removed 7 bases from V and 2 bases from J; junction bases left unmatched: 11. DNA of the CDR3: TGTGCCAGCATCGATGGACTAGCGGGGGCCCGTCCCTACGAGCAGTACTTC. This encodes CASIDGLAGARPYEQYF.

The chain carries TRBV20-1 and TRBJ2-1; a weak D match, TRBD2 (6 bases). The CDR3 sequence is 14 residues long. Germline V CDR1 and CDR2: DFQATT, SNEGSKA (reference sequence). Trimming pared 4 bases from V and 0 bases from J, leaving 10 bases between. In DNA, the CDR3 is TGCAGTGCTATCCCCGGGGGCTCCTACAATGAGCAGTTCTTC. Protein: CSAIPGGSYNEQFF.

Only a few counts were recorded for this clonotype. The CDR3 DNA sequence: TGCGCCAGCAGCTTGGACAACACTAACTATGGCTACACCTTC. It codes for CASSLDNTNYGYTF. This sequence joins TRBV5-1 and TRBJ1-2, with D unresolved. Per the germline V gene, CDR1 is SGHRS and CDR2 is YFSETQ. The CDR3 loop spans 14 amino acids. V lost 0 bases and J 0 bases, leaving 6 bases between the germline ends.

The rearrangement uses TRBV10-1 and TRBJ2-7, with a possible D match to TRBD1 (5 bases). V lost 0 bases to trimming and J lost 2 bases, with 8 bases between them. Germline V lookup: CDR1 WNHNN, CDR2 SYGVQD (reference sequence). This CDR3 region has 14 residues. The CDR3 DNA is TGCGCCAGCAGTGAGTCGCCAGGGACCTACGAGCAGTACTTC. It codes for CASSESPGTYEQYF.

V and J are TRBV6-5 and TRBJ2-7, with 8 bases aligning to TRBD1. The CDR3 consists of 11 residues. Trimming removed 5 bases from V and 8 bases from J; junction bases left unmatched: 2. Germline CDR1 is MNHEY and CDR2 is SVGAGI. The CDR3 loop is CASSRQGKQYF. The DNA for the CDR3 is TGTGCCAGCAGTCGACAGGGGAAGCAGTACTTC.

This sequence joins TRBV7-9 and TRBJ2-1; D is ambiguous. Between the trimmed V and J ends, which lost 6 bases and 5 bases, there was a span of 17 bases. Germline lookup yields CDR1 SEHNR and CDR2 FQNEAQ (reference sequence). The CDR3 consists of 15 residues. CDR3 nucleotides: TGTGCCAGCAGTTTCGGATTACCGTATGACAATGAGCAGTTCTTC. Its translation: CASSFGLPYDNEQFF.

This clonotype was found many times. The chain carries TRBV19 and TRBJ2-2, with 12 bases identical to TRBD2. Germline V gene data show CDR1 as LNHDA and CDR2 as SQIVND (reference sequence). This CDR3 is 17 amino acids long. Germline trimming cut 6 bases from V and 2 bases from J; bases unmatched to any gene: 7. The CDR3: CASSALAGGPNTGELFF. The CDR3 region has the DNA TGTGCCAGTAGCGCTCTAGCGGGGGGGCCCAACACCGGGGAGCTGTTTTTT.

This clonotype has at least ten counts. This rearrangement joins TRBV12-3 or TRBV12-4 to TRBJ1-1; D remains unclear. The CDR3 runs to 14 residues. Trimming removed 2 bases at V and 4 bases at J, with 11 bases between. The CDR3 loop is CASSLQENPTEAFF. DNA of the CDR3: TGTGCCAGCAGTTTACAAGAGAACCCCACTGAAGCTTTCTTT.

V is TRBV7-2 and J is TRBJ2-7, with D perhaps TRBD1 (6 bases). CDR1 and CDR2 (germline): SGHTA, FQGNSA. The CDR3 spans 14 residues. V was clipped by 4 bases and J by 3 bases, with 13 bases between them. CDR3 sequence (DNA): TGTGCCAGCAGCTCCCAGACAGGTAACTACGAGCAGTACTTC. Its protein is CASSSQTGNYEQYF.

J is TRBJ2-2 and V is TRBV7-2, with D unresolved. There are 13 residues in the CDR3. The germline V and J ends were trimmed by 6 bases and 1 base, with 6 bases remaining between them. Germline V gene lookup returns CDR1 SGHTA and CDR2 FQGNSA. This chain's CDR3 is CASRGLNTGELFF. In DNA, the CDR3 is TGTGCCAGCAGAGGATTGAACACCGGGGAGCTGTTTTTT.

The V call is TRBV20-1, the J call TRBJ2-3; 11 bases line up with TRBD2. This CDR3 has 15 amino acids. Germline CDR1 is DFQATT and CDR2 is SNEGSKA (reference sequence). The CDR3, as DNA: TGCAGCACTCTTCTAGCGGGAGGCTCCACAGATACGCAGTATTTT. Amino acids: CSTLLAGGSTDTQYF.

The genes are TRBV7-9 and TRBJ2-4; 8 bases line up with TRBD2. The trim removed 5 bases at V and 1 base at J, leaving 7 bases unmatched. The CDR3 spans 16 residues. Germline CDR1 reads SEHNR; CDR2 reads FQNEAQ (reference sequence). This chain's CDR3 is CASSLPGGDAKNIQYF. CDR3 bases: TGTGCCAGCAGCCTCCCGGGGGGGGACGCCAAAAACATTCAGTACTTC. Supplemented by reference TRBV7-9 and TRBJ2-4, the full variable domain reads DTGVSQNPRHKITKRGQNVTFRCDPISEHNRLYWYRQTLGQGPEFLTYFQNEAQLEKSRLLSDRFSAERPKGSFSTLEIQRTEQGDSAMYLCASSLPGGDAKNIQYFGAGTRLSVL.

The J gene is TRBJ2-7, the V gene TRBV6-5; D unclear. Trimming took off 5 bases at V and 5 bases at J, with 13 bases between the two ends. CDR3 length: 13 amino acids. From germline, CDR1 is MNHEY and CDR2 SVGAGI. The DNA for the CDR3 is TGTGCCAGCAGTACTCACCCAGACCACGAGCAGTACTTC. Translating gives CASSTHPDHEQYF.

The chain uses TRBV16 and TRBJ2-7; 10 positions agree with TRBD1. V shed 5 bases, J shed 6 bases, and the junction held 10 bases outside the gene matches. Germline V gene data show CDR1 as KGHSY and CDR2 as FQNENV. The CDR3 covers 15 residues. The CDR3 nucleotides read TGTGCCAGCAGCACCCGACAGGGGGCACGTCGCGAGCAGTACTTC. It encodes CASSTRQGARREQYF.

The CDR3 bases are TGTGCCAGCAGCCGGACAGTCTCGAGCTCCTACGAGCAGTACTTC. This codes for CASSRTVSSSYEQYF. The chain is built from TRBV27 and TRBJ2-7, with a possible D match to TRBD1 (6 bases). V was cut by 6 bases and J by 0 bases, with 15 bases left in between. Germline CDR1 reads MNHEY; CDR2 reads SMNVEV (reference sequence). The length of the CDR3 is 15 residues.

The table lists this clonotype with many counts. This CDR3 reads CSALGTSGQETQYF. The CDR3, as DNA: TGCAGTGCTTTGGGAACTAGCGGCCAAGAGACCCAGTACTTC. The chain combines TRBV20-1 with TRBJ2-5; 8 bases are a match to TRBD2. V was clipped by 5 bases and J by 1 base; unmatched bases: 6. The CDR3 sequence is 14 residues long. The germline V gene has CDR1 DFQATT and CDR2 SNEGSKA (reference sequence).

This clonotype was seen ten or more times. This chain connects TRBV20-1 to TRBJ1-2, with D uncertain. The V and J ends lost 5 bases and 4 bases respectively, with 14 bases between them. CDR1 is DFQATT, CDR2 SNEGSKA, per germline (reference sequence). CDR3 length: 13 residues. This CDR3 reads CSARPLPLYGYTF. The CDR3 bases are TGCAGTGCTCGGCCTCTGCCCCTCTATGGCTACACCTTC.

This chain connects TRBV6-1 to TRBJ1-2; the D gene is possibly TRBD1 (5 bases). V gave up 3 bases and J gave up 4 bases, with 12 bases separating them. CDR1 and CDR2 (germline): MNHNS, SASEGT. This CDR3 comprises 14 residues. Here the CDR3 reads CASSDPGRTYGYTF. The CDR3 region has the DNA TGTGCCAGCAGTGACCCGGGACGGACCTATGGCTACACCTTC.

The rearrangement uses TRBV10-3 and TRBJ1-1; D is undetermined. Germline V gene lookup returns CDR1 ENHRY and CDR2 SYGVKD. Trimming took off 6 bases at V and 3 bases at J, with 14 bases between the two ends. The CDR3 covers 14 residues. CDR3 nucleotides: TGTGCCATCAGCGACGATAGGTCTTACACTGAAGCTTTCTTT. This encodes CAISDDRSYTEAFF.

V usage is TRBV20-1 and J usage is TRBJ1-1, with TRBD1 as a possible D gene (6 bases). Germline V CDR1 and CDR2: DFQATT, SNEGSKA (reference sequence). Trimming removed 8 bases from V and 0 bases from J, with 22 bases in between. The CDR3 is 16 residues long. The CDR3 DNA is TGCAGTCCCCTTCACCCGGGACAAGGAATGAACACTGAAGCTTTCTTT. Translated, it gives CSPLHPGQGMNTEAFF.

V is TRBV28 and J is TRBJ2-1, with unresolved D. Trimming left V 2 bases short and J 2 bases short, with 10 bases between. The CDR3 spans 15 residues. Germline lookup yields CDR1 MDHEN and CDR2 SYDVKM. The CDR3 DNA reads as TGTGCCAGCAGTTTAGGAAGGATCGCCTACAATGAGCAGTTCTTC. This gives the protein CASSLGRIAYNEQFF.

This clonotype has just one count. V gene TRBV10-3 combines with J gene TRBJ2-6, with 12 bases matching TRBD2. The CDR3 runs 21 residues. Germline V gives CDR1 ENHRY, CDR2 SYGVKD. The V gene end was trimmed by 2 bases and the J gene end by 1 base; junction bases not matched to a gene: 12. CDR3 sequence reads: CAISERLEPSGGESGANVLTF. CDR3 nucleotide sequence: TGTGCCATCAGTGAGCGGTTAGAACCTAGCGGGGGGGAATCTGGGGCCAACGTCCTGACTTTC.